This record looks at one T cell receptor (beta chain) sequence and its context. The data derive from a study of shared clonotypes between healthy human individuals. CDR1 and CDR2 from the germline V gene are SGHDT and YYEEEE. Trimming removed 2 bases at V and 2 bases at J, with 10 bases between. This CDR3 comprises 14 residues. Sequencing used immunoSEQ multiplex PCR; TCRdb keeps in-frame clones, though not all of them. The data hold over 2 million clones, with about 95% observed a single time. Positive CCR7 selection of CD45RO-negative cells yielded the naive CD8 cells, and terminally differentiated effector memory CD45RA+ cells were excluded. HIV-negative, healthy adults without recent acute infections or vaccinations were the donors.

Sequenced material: naive CD8+ T cells sorted from blood. The V call is TRBV5-6, the J call TRBJ2-5; D is undetermined. This receptor was identified in a man younger than 35 in good health. This CDR3 is CASSFPADQETQYF. CDR3 sequence (DNA): TGTGCCAGCAGCTTTCCGGCAGATCAAGAGACCCAGTACTTC.